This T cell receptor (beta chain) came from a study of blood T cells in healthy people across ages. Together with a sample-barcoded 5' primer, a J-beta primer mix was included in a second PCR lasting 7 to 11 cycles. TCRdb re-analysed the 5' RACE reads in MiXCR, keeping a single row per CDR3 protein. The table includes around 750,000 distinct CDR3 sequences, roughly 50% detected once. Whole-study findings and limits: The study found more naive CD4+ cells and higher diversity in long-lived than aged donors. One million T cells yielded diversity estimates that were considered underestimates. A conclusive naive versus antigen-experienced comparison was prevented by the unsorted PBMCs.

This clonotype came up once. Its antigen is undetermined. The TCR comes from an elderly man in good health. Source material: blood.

The CDR3 DNA sequence: TGCAGCGTTGTGGAGGGGACCCGTAGTCAGGCTTTCTTT. Translation: CSVVEGTRSQAFF. This chain connects TRBV29-1 to TRBJ1-1; D possibly corresponds to TRBD1 (5 bases). The CDR3 has 13 residues. V lost 4 bases, J lost 11 bases, and 20 bases lay in between. Germline-derived CDR1 and CDR2 are SQVTM and ANQGSEA. Looking up the rest from reference TRBV29-1 and TRBJ1-1 gives the full variable domain: SAVISQKPSRDICQRGTSLTIQCQVDSQVTMMFWYRQQPGQSLTLIATANQGSEATYESGFVIDKFPISRPNLTFSTLTVSNMSPEDSSIYLCSVVEGTRSQAFFGQGTRLTVV.